Listed below are T cell receptor beta chains from one sample, sequenced in a study of shared clonotypes between healthy human individuals. Assay used: immunoSEQ multiplex PCR; TCRdb lists only in-frame clones, some missing. Here the sample spans some 2.3 million clones, 90% to 95% being singletons. Sequencing used naive CD4+ T cells from PBMCs. The receptor source for this set is a man between 18 and 35 years old in good health. Some clones in this sample may be carry-over from other donors' samples. CDR3s include the opening cysteine and the closing phenylalanine or tryptophan. Fields, in order: V gene, clone size, D gene, J gene, CDR3 protein, CDR3 DNA. D genes are given only for firm matches. The size of a clone is reported for some rows only, either as once, few or many, or as a class for expanded clones.

TRBV28	once	TRBD1	TRBJ2-2	CASSLVGAGQGAFGSPNTGELFF	TGTGCCAGCAGTTTAGTTGGCGCGGGACAGGGGGCCTTTGGTTCCCCTAACACCGGGGAGCTGTTTTTT
TRBV2	.	TRBD2	TRBJ2-2	CASSDASGSTGELFF	TGTGCCAGCAGTGACGCTAGCGGGTCCACCGGGGAGCTGTTTTTT
TRBV5-5	.	TRBD1	TRBJ2-5	CASSYDRAETQYF	TGTGCCAGCAGCTACGACAGGGCAGAGACCCAGTACTTC
TRBV15	.	TRBD2	TRBJ2-1	CATSRGTSGRYNEQFF	TGTGCCACCAGCAGAGGGACTAGCGGGAGATACAATGAGCAGTTCTTC
TRBV7-9	.	TRBD1	TRBJ1-1	CASSLSRTGIEAFF	TGTGCCAGCAGCTTAAGCCGGACAGGGATTGAAGCTTTCTTT
TRBV18	.	TRBD1	TRBJ1-2	CASSPSFTGGRYGYTF	TGTGCCAGCTCACCAAGTTTTACAGGGGGAAGGTATGGCTACACCTTC
TRBV7-9	.	.	TRBJ1-3	CASSLGQPGNTIYF	TGTGCCAGCAGCTTAGGTCAGCCTGGAAACACCATATATTTT
TRBV28	.	.	TRBJ2-7	CASSLVTGYPYEQYF	TGTGCCAGCAGTTTGGTAACGGGATACCCCTACGAGCAGTACTTC
TRBV18	.	.	TRBJ1-1	CASSTNPEGAFF	TGTGCCAGCTCGACCAACCCAGAGGGAGCTTTCTTT
TRBV7-8	.	.	TRBJ1-3	CASSPGGKNSGNTIYF	TGTGCCAGCAGCCCCGGCGGGAAGAACTCTGGAAACACCATATATTTT
TRBV4-3	.	TRBD2	TRBJ2-3	CASSQVSISGRVTDTQYF	TGCGCCAGCAGCCAAGTCTCCATTAGCGGGAGGGTCACAGATACGCAGTATTTT
TRBV11-2	.	.	TRBJ2-1	CASSLDQDNEQFF	TGTGCCAGCAGCTTAGATCAAGACAATGAGCAGTTCTTC
TRBV30	.	.	TRBJ1-6	CAWEIGQPNSPLHF	TGTGCCTGGGAGATAGGACAGCCTAATTCACCCCTCCACTTT
TRBV7-6	.	.	TRBJ2-1	CASSSFDSYNEQFF	TGTGCCAGCAGCTCTTTCGACAGCTACAATGAGCAGTTCTTC